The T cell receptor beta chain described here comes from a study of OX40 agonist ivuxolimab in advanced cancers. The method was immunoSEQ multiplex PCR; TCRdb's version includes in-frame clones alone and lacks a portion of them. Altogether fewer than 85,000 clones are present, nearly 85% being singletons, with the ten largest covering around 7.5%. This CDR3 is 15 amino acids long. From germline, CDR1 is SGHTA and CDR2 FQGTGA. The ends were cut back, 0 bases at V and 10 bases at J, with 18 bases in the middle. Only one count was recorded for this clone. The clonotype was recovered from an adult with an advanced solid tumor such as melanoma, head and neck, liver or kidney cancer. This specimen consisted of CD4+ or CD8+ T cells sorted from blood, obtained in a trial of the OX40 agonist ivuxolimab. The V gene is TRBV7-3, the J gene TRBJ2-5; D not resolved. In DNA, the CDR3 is TGTGCCAGCAGCTTAACGCCGACTGCCGTAGGTCTCCAGTACTTC. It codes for CASSLTPTAVGLQYF.